Below are 9 T cell receptor beta chains sequenced from a single sample in a study of T-cell reconstitution after alpha-beta-depleted transplantation in children. TCRbeta library construction was performed incorporating unique molecular identifiers. TCRdb reprocessed the PCR reads with MiXCR, giving one entry per CDR3 protein. The sample comprises tens of thousands of distinct CDR3 sequences, under 7% of which are singletons, and roughly 7% rests with the top ten. Sequencing used PBMCs, mostly from graft donor cells, obtained 180 days after TCRalphabeta/CD19-depleted stem cell transplant. The receptors originated from a male patient aged 5 to 17 who had a stem cell transplant for acute myeloid leukemia, so the T cells may come from the graft donor.

At least ten counts were recorded for this clonotype. V and J are TRBV29-1 and TRBJ2-7, with 7 positions matching TRBD2. Trimming cost V 6 bases and J 3 bases; bases outside gene matches: 5. Germline V lookup: CDR1 SQVTM, CDR2 ANQGSEA. CDR3 length: 12 amino acids. The CDR3, as DNA: TGCAGCGTCGGCGGGAGTAGCTACGAGCAGTACTTC. Amino acid sequence: CSVGGSSYEQYF.

This clonotype is medium-sized in the sample. The chain employs TRBV3-1 and TRBJ1-1, with TRBD1 matching over 7 bases. With V trimmed by 4 bases and J by 7 bases, 6 bases remained unmatched. The length of the CDR3 is 13 residues. CDR1 and CDR2 (germline): LGHDT, YNNKEL (reference sequence). CDR3 sequence (DNA): TGTGCCAGCAGCCCCCGGGACAGAGGTGAAGCTTTCTTT. Protein product: CASSPRDRGEAFF.

Many counts were recorded for this clonotype. Here the CDR3 reads CASSRLAGNTGELFF. CDR3 in DNA: TGTGCCAGCAGCAGACTAGCGGGTAACACCGGGGAGCTGTTTTTT. The rearrangement links TRBV7-2 to TRBJ2-2; 10 bases map to TRBD2. Trimming took 5 bases from V and 2 from J; bases not matched to a gene: 2. Looked up from germline, CDR1 is SGHTA and CDR2 is FQGNSA. The CDR3 has 15 amino acids.

This clonotype was counted ten times or more. The chain links TRBV6-5 to TRBJ1-2; TRBD1 might be the D (6 bases). CDR1 and CDR2 (germline): MNHEY, SVGAGI. V was clipped by 7 bases and J by 7 bases, with 13 bases between them. The CDR3 has 12 amino acids. CDR3 in DNA: TGTGCCAGCACTAAAGGGGGTGGTGGCTACACCTTC. It is translated as CASTKGGGGYTF.

This clonotype was picked up many times. In DNA, the CDR3 is TGCAGTGCTAGTATCGGGGGTGGTAATGAAAAACTGTTTTTT. Amino acids: CSASIGGGNEKLFF. The J gene is TRBJ1-4, the V gene TRBV20-1, with a weak D call TRBD1 (5 bases). The CDR3 has 14 amino acids. V dropped 3 bases and J dropped 4 bases, with 12 bases sitting between them. Germline V gene lookup returns CDR1 DFQATT and CDR2 SNEGSKA (reference sequence).

The V gene is TRBV6-1, the J gene TRBJ2-7, with 11 bases matching TRBD1. Germline V gene lookup returns CDR1 MNHNS and CDR2 SASEGT. The CDR3 contains 15 residues. The V gene end was trimmed by 3 bases and the J gene end by 3 bases; junction bases not matched to a gene: 4. As DNA, the CDR3 is TGTGCCAGCAGTGACCCGGGACAGGGGGTCTACGAGCAGTACTTC. Protein: CASSDPGQGVYEQYF.

This clonotype has a count of ten or more. The V and J genes are TRBV11-2 and TRBJ1-1; D not resolved. Germline V gene data show CDR1 as SGHAT and CDR2 as FQNNGV. This CDR3 region has 14 residues. V lost 5 bases and J lost 1, with 11 bases in between. CDR3 amino acids: CASSLRPWNTEAFF. CDR3 sequence (DNA): TGTGCCAGCAGCCTACGACCCTGGAACACTGAAGCTTTCTTT.

The chain recombines TRBV5-4 with TRBJ2-5; either TRBD1 or TRBD2 may fit D (5 bases each). The CDR3 consists of 15 residues. V gave up 0 bases and J gave up 5 bases, with 14 bases separating them. In germline, CDR1 is SGHNT, CDR2 YYREEE (reference sequence). CDR3 loop: CASSLGHRDVETQYF. The CDR3 nucleotides are TGTGCCAGCAGCTTGGGGCACCGGGACGTGGAGACCCAGTACTTC. Combining the CDR3 with reference TRBV5-4 and TRBJ2-5 gives the whole variable domain ETGVTQSPTHLIKTRGQQVTLRCSSQSGHNTVSWYQQALGQGPQFIFQYYREEENGRGNFPPRFSGLQFPNYSSELNVNALELDDSALYLCASSLGHRDVETQYFGPGTRLLVL.

The table lists this clonotype with many counts. The V and J genes are TRBV20-1 and TRBJ2-3, with TRBD2 identical over 8 bases. The CDR3 has 13 amino acids. Germline V CDR1 and CDR2: DFQATT, SNEGSKA (reference sequence). Germline trimming cut 6 bases from V and 0 bases from J; bases unmatched to any gene: 2. The CDR3 coding sequence is TGCAGTGCCTCTAGCGGGAGCACAGATACGCAGTATTTT. Its translation: CSASSGSTDTQYF.